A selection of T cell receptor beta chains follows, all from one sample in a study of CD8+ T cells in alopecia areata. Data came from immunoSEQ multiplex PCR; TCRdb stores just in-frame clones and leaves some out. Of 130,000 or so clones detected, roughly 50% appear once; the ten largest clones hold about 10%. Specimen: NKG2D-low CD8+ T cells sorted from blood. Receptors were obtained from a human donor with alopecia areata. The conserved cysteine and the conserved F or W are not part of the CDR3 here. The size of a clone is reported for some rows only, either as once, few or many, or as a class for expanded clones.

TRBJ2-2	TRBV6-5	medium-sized	ASSPGTATGELF
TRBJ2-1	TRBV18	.	ASSPEGTTSYNEQF
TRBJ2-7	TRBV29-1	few	SVLTGSNEQY
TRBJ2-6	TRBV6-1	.	ASSEGGSGANVLT
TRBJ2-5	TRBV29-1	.	SVRMGKEQY
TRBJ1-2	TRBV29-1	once	SVREVYGYT
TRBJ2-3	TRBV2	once	ASRSRYTDTQY
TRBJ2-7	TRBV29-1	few	SVESDSYYSYEQY
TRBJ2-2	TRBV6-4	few	ASSDMPDTGELF
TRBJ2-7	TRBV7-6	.	ASSLEAGGSYEQY
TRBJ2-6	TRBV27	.	ASSPPGGANVLT
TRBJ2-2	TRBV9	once	ASSVRPGLPESTGELF
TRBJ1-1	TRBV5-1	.	ASSHRGGNTEAF
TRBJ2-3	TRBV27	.	ASSYGFPGATDTQY
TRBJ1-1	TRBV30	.	AWSFAAEAF
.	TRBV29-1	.	SVVMTDTYEQY
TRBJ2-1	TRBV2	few	ASREKLSSYNEQF
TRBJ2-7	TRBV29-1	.	SVKVSPYEQY
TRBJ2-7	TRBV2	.	ASSEEAPNEQY
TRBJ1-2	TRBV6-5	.	ASRPGLENYGYT
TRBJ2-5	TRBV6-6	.	ATQTGGAETQY
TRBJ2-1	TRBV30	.	AWMGVINEQF
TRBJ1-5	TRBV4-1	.	ASSRGGNQPQH
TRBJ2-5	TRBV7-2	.	ASSSTGGWETQY
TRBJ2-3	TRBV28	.	ATDRAGSDTQY
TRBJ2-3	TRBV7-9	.	ASSLQPPADTQY
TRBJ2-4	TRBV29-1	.	SIIAENIQY
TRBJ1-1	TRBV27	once	ASSTRGVTEAF
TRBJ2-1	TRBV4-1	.	ASSRPEAVEQF
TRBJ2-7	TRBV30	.	AWSVSGGPYEQY
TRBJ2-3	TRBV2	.	ASSGVDRVTDTQY
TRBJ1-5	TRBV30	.	AWSVDRNQPQH
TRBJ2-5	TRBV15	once	ATSSRGQQETQY
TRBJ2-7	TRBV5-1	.	ASSYGADEQY
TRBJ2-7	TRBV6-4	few	ASSYTSGSSYEQY
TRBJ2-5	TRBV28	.	ASSSDSDTQETQY
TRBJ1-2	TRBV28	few	ASSLRGALYGYT
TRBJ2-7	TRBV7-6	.	ASSLGLSSYEQY
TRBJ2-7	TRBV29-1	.	SVAGQTPYEQY
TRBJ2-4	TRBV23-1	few	ASIVCGGGNIQY
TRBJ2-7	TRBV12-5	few	ASGGPGEQY
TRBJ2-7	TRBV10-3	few	AISDLGQGKTYEQY